This TCR beta chain emerged from a study of blood T cell repertoires in COVID-19 (dated by TCRdb to about 2020). Background on the whole study: Samples from collaborators originated in the United States, Italy and Spain and spanned both the acute and convalescent phases of COVID-19. The prospective study material was composed of cDNA or gDNA derived from T cells, B-cell-depleted T cells, or PBMCs. The dataset comprised deeply sampled blood TCRbeta repertoires from subjects exposed to, actively infected with, or recovered from COVID-19. The repertoires were released in a freely available public database meant as a resource for research on the immune response to SARS-CoV-2. Samples were obtained from the ongoing ImmuneRACE study (first 160 participants) and from about 1,300 subjects provided by 6 global collaborators. Nearly every sample came with metadata listing a de-identified subject ID, COVID-19 status, age in years and sex. Where available, HLA class I and class II types were obtained from metadata supplied by the sample provider rather than from assay-based typing. Findings and caveats that apply to the study as a whole: The amount of clinical and demographic metadata varied by source and participant and was provided uncurated.

TCRbeta CDR3 regions were amplified from genomic DNA using the immunoSEQ Assay, a bias-controlled multiplex PCR. The authors' pipeline ran thus. Nucleated cell counts per sample were estimated from amplification of reference gene primers within the assay. To quantify the absolute abundance of each unique TCRbeta CDR3 rearrangement, sequence reads were collapsed and filtered. For each sample, productive Simpson clonality was calculated by taking the square root of Simpson's diversity index across productive rearrangements. TCRdb mirrors the immuneACCESS table, restricted to in-frame sequences. Some clones are absent from its copies; in checked studies, under half trace to an unresolved V gene, and the reason for the others is unknown. That table furnishes V, J and clone size, whereas the DNA furnished D and trimming. The sample table contains 310,000 or so clones; only one count was recorded for 86% of them. The ten biggest clones cover about 10% of the sample.

Taken from the germline V gene (reference sequence), the CDR1 and CDR2 loops are LGHDT and YNNKEL. Including the terminal cysteine and phenylalanine, the CDR3 comprises 14 residues. Left in the record is the CDR3 DNA by itself, 42 bases read in frame from the first base. Trimming removed 3 bases from V and 10 bases from J, leaving 13 bases between the germline ends. Remarks on this clone: Its cognate antigen has yet to be identified. Per-base quality was not reported, and no clone a single base away is much larger than it.

In the prospective study, participants were roughly 18 to 95 years old, resided in about two dozen geographic areas of the United States, and were enrolled through a virtual design. To assign participants to cohorts, the prospective study relied on clinical history that participants themselves reported in a screening survey and a study questionnaire. Recovered participants in ImmuneRACE Cohort 3 were defined by two consecutive negative NP/OP PCR tests, clearance by a healthcare professional, or resolution of symptoms. In the prospective study, mobile phlebotomists collected whole blood, serum and a nasopharyngeal or oropharyngeal swab from each participant. Participants in the prospective study had the option to provide additional blood draws and questionnaires over a roughly 2-month period. Before DNA extraction, prospective study blood samples were shipped either frozen or at room temperature.

This receptor was taken from a woman aged 18-30 years who had recovered from COVID-19. Input material: PBMCs or T cells enriched from blood (not recorded which). Recombination connected TRBV3-1 (or the pseudogene TRBV3-2) to TRBJ1-6; the D gene is not confidently resolved. The DNA sequence follows: TGTGCCAGCAGCCATGCAGGACGGAGGTCACCCCTCCACTTT. This sequence encodes CASSHAGRRSPLHF.